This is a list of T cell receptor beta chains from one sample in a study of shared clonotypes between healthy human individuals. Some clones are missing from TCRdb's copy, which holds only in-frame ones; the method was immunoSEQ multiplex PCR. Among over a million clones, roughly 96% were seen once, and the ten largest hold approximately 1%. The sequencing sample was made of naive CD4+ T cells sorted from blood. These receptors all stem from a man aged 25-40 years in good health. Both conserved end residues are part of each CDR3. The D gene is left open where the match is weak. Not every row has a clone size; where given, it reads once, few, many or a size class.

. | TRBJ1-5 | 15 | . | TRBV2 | TGTGCCAGCACCCCACAGGGTAATAGCAATCAGCCCCAGCATTTT | CASTPQGNSNQPQHF
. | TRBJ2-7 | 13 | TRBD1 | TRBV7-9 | TGTGCCATCCGAGGACAGGGGGGATACGAGCAGTACTTC | CAIRGQGGYEQYF
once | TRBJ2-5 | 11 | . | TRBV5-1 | TGCGCCAGCAGCTTTTCTGAGACCCAGTACTTC | CASSFSETQYF
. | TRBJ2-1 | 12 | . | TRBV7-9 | TGTGGACTGAGTAGCTCCTACAATGAGCAGTTCTTC | CGLSSSYNEQFF
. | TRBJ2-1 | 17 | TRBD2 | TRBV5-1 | TGCGCCAGCAGCTTGATCCCACTAGCGGGAAGCTACAATGAGCAGTTCTTC | CASSLIPLAGSYNEQFF
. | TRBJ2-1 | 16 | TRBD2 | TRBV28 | TGTGCCAGCAGTCCACTAGCGAGTAGCTCCTACAATGAGCAGTTCTTC | CASSPLASSSYNEQFF
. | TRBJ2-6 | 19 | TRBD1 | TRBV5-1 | TGCGCCAGCAGCTTGACGCCGGGACAGGGGGCGTCTGGGGCCAACGTCCTGACTTTC | CASSLTPGQGASGANVLTF
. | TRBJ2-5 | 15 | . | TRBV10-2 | TGCGCCAGCAGTGAATTTCCTCCAGGTGGAGAGACCCAGTACTTC | CASSEFPPGGETQYF
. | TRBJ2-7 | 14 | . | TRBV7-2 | TGTGCCAGCAGCCCCTACAGGGTTTCGGGCGAGCAGTACTTC | CASSPYRVSGEQYF
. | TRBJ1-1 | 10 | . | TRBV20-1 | TGCAGTGCTACAGGCCGGATAGCTTTCTTT | CSATGRIAFF
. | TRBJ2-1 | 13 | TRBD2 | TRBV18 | TGTGCCAGCTCCCACCGGGGGGGCAATGAGCAGTTCTTC | CASSHRGGNEQFF
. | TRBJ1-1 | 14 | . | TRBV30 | TGTGCCTGGAGCTTCGGTCGGGGGGCCACTGAAGCTTTCTTT | CAWSFGRGATEAFF
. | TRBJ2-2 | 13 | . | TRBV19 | TGTGCCAGTAGGACACTAAACACCGGGGAGCTGTTTTTT | CASRTLNTGELFF